This T cell receptor (beta chain) was identified during a study of shared clonotypes between healthy human individuals. Study-wide findings and caveats: Among non-shared clonotypes, generation probabilities were lower than among those shared by all four donors.

There are 12 residues in the CDR3. In germline, CDR1 is ENHRY, CDR2 SYGVKD. V lost 3 bases to trimming and J lost 7 bases, with 7 bases between them. It was 200 to 250 ng DNA, about 30,000 T cell genomes, that sorted-subset replicate PCRs used. Repertoires were generated with immunoSEQ multiplex PCR, while TCRdb's copy carries only in-frame clones and drops some. Here the sample spans some 1 million clones, around 76% being singletons. Concerning this clone: What it binds is not known.

Input material: memory CD4+ T cells sorted from blood. Documented subset: CD45RA-negative fraction. This TCR came from a man younger than 35 in good health. The rearrangement joins TRBV10-3 to TRBJ1-5; D not resolved. The CDR3 protein is CAISDVGQPQHF. The CDR3 region has the DNA TGTGCCATCAGTGATGTAGGGCAGCCCCAGCATTTT.